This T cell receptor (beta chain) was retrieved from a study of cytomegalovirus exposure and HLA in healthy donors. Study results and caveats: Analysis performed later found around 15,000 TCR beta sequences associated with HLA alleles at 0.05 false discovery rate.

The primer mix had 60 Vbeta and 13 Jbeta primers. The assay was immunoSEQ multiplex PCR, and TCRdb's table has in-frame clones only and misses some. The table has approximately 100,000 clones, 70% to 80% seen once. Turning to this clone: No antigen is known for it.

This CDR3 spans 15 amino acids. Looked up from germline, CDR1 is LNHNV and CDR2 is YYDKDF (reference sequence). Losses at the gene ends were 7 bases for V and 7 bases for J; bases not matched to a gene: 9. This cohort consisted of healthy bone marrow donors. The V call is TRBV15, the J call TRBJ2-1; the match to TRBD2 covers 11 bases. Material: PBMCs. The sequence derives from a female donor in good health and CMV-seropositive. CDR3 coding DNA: TGTGCCACCAAGGGGACTAGCGGTTCTGTTAATGAGCAGTTCTTC. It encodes CATKGTSGSVNEQFF.